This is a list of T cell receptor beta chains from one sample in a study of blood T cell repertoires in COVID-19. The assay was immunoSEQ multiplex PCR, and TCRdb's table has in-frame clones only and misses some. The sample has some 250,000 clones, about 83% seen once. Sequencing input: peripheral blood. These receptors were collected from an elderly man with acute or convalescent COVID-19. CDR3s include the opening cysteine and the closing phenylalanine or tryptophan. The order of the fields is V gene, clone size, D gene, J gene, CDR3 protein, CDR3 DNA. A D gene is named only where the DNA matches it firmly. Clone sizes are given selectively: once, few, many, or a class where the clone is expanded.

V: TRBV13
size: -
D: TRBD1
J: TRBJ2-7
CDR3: CASGTGAGEQYF
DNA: TGTGCCAGCGGAACAGGGGCTGGGGAGCAGTACTTC

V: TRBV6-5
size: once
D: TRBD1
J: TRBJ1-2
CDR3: CASSYSGLGQGAGYTF
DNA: TGTGCCAGCAGTTACTCGGGACTCGGACAGGGAGCCGGCTACACCTTC

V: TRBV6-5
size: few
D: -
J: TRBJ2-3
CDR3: CASAGQLADTQYF
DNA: TGTGCCAGCGCGGGACAGCTGGCAGATACGCAGTATTTT

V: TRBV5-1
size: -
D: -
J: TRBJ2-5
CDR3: CASSLARGWGETQYF
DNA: TGCGCCAGCAGCTTGGCGAGGGGGTGGGGAGAGACCCAGTACTTC

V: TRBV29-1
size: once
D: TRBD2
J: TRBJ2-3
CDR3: CSAWVGGTDTQYF
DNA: TGCAGCGCCTGGGTCGGGGGGACAGATACGCAGTATTTT

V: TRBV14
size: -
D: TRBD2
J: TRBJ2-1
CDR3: CASSLREGIPSYNEQFF
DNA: TGTGCCAGCAGCTTAAGGGAGGGGATTCCCTCCTACAATGAGCAGTTCTTC

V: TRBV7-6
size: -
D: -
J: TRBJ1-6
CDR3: CASSLDGRGGYNSPLHF
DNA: TGTGCCAGCAGCTTAGACGGACGGGGAGGTTATAATTCACCCCTCCACTTT

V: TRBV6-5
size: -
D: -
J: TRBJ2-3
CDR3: CASSGGDTQYF
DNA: TGTGCCAGTTCGGGTGGGGATACGCAGTATTTT

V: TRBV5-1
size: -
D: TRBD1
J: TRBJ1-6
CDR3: CASSLEGANSPLHF
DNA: TGCGCCAGCAGCTTGGAGGGGGCGAATTCACCCCTCCACTTT

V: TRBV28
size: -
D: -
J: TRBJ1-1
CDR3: CASSPRGGYTEAFF
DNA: TGTGCCAGCAGCCCCCGAGGGGGTTACACTGAAGCTTTCTTT

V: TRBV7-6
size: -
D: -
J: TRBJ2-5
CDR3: CASSSGTVETQYF
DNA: TGTGCCAGCAGCTCAGGGACTGTTGAGACCCAGTACTTC

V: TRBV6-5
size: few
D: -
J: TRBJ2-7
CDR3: CATQGAAYEQYF
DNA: TGTGCCACCCAAGGGGCCGCCTACGAGCAGTACTTC

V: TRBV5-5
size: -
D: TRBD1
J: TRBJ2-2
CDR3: CASSLQLTGTGELFF
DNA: TGTGCCAGCAGCTTACAACTGACAGGGACCGGGGAGCTGTTTTTT

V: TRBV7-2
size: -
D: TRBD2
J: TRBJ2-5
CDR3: CASRGGAGETQYF
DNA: TGTGCCAGTCGCGGGGGGGCCGGAGAGACCCAGTACTTC

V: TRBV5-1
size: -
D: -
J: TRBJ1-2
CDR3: CASSSDGGSRDGYTF
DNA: TGCGCCAGCAGCTCCGACGGGGGATCGAGAGATGGCTACACCTTC

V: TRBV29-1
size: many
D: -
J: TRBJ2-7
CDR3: CSAGTLETFSYEQYF
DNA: TGCAGCGCAGGGACTTTGGAAACCTTCTCCTACGAGCAGTACTTC

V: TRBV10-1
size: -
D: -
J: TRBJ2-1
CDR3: CASSEGAGVYNEQFF
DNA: TGCGCCAGCAGTGAGGGCGCAGGGGTCTACAATGAGCAGTTCTTC

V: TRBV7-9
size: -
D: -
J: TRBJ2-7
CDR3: CASSLDRVAHEQYF
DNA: TGTGCCAGCAGCTTAGACAGGGTTGCCCACGAGCAGTACTTC

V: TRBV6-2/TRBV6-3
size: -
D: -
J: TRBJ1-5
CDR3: CASSDPRPGEQPQHF
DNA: TGTGCCAGCAGCGACCCGCGACCGGGTGAGCAGCCCCAGCATTTT

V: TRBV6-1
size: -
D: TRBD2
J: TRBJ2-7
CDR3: CASSEAPGGGRKYF
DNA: TGTGCCAGCAGTGAAGCGCCGGGCGGGGGACGGAAGTACTTC

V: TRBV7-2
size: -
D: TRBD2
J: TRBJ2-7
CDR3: CASSAPGLAAPYEQYF
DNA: TGTGCCAGCAGCGCCCCGGGACTAGCGGCCCCCTACGAGCAGTACTTC

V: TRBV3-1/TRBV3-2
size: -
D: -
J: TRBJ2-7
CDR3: CASSATGYEQYF
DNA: TGTGCCAGCAGCGCGACAGGATACGAGCAGTACTTC

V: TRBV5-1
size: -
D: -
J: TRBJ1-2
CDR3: CASRPDNANYGYTF
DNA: TGCGCCAGCAGGCCAGATAACGCTAACTATGGCTACACCTTC

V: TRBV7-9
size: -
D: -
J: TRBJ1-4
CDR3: CASSLSQTTNEKLFF
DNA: TGTGCCAGCAGCTTATCCCAAACAACTAATGAAAAACTGTTTTTT

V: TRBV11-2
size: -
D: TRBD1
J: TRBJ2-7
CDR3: CASSLAGTGGYEQYF
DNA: TGTGCCAGCAGCTTAGCTGGGACAGGGGGCTACGAGCAGTACTTC

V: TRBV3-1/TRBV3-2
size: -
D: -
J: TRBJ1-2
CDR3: CASSQAQGSNYGYTF
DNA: TGTGCCAGCAGCCAAGCCCAGGGCTCTAACTATGGCTACACCTTC

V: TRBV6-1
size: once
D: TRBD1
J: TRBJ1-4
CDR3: CASSVAIGTGAEKLFF
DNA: TGTGCCAGCAGTGTCGCGATAGGGACAGGGGCTGAAAAACTGTTTTTT

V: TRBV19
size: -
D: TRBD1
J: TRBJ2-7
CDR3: CASSIVSQGAYEQYF
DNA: TGTGCCAGTAGTATAGTCTCACAGGGGGCCTACGAGCAGTACTTC

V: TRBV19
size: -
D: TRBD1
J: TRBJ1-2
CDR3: CASTRGQGGYGYTF
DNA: TGTGCCAGTACCAGGGGACAGGGAGGCTATGGCTACACCTTC

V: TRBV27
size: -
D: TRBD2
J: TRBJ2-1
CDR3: CASSPLAGAYNEQFF
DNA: TGTGCCAGCAGTCCTCTAGCGGGAGCTTACAATGAGCAGTTCTTC

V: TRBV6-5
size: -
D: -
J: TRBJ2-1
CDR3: CASSGGVEQFF
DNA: TGTGCCAGCTCCGGGGGTGTCGAGCAGTTCTTC

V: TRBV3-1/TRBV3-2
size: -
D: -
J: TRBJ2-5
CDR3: CASSPLAPQETQYF
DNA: TGTGCCAGCAGCCCATTAGCGCCCCAAGAGACCCAGTACTTC

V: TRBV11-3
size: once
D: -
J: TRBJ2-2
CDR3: CASSFVPTGELFF
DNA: TGTGCCAGCAGCTTCGTCCCGACCGGGGAGCTGTTTTTT

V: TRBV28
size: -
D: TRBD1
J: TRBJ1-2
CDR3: CASSLGGGQLANYGYTF
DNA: TGTGCCAGCAGTTTAGGAGGGGGACAGTTAGCTAACTATGGCTACACCTTC

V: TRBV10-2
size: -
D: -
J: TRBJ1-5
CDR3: CASSDRAVDQPQHF
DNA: TGCGCCAGCAGTGACAGAGCGGTGGATCAGCCCCAGCATTTT

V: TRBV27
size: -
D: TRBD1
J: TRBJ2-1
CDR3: CASRGGQGAYNEQFF
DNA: TGTGCCAGCAGGGGGGGACAGGGGGCCTACAATGAGCAGTTCTTC

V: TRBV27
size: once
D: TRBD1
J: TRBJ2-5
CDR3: CASQIQGSQETQYF
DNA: TGTGCCAGCCAAATACAGGGGAGTCAAGAGACCCAGTACTTC

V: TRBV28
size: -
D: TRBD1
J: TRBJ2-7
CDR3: CASSPRTGKGSYEQYF
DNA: TGTGCCAGCAGTCCGAGGACAGGGAAAGGGTCCTACGAGCAGTACTTC

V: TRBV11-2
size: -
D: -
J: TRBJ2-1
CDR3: CASSLGPSNYNEQFF
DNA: TGTGCCAGCAGCTTAGGCCCTTCTAACTACAATGAGCAGTTCTTC

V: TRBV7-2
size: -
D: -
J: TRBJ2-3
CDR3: CASSPGVPITDTQYF
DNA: TGTGCCAGCAGCCCGGGAGTTCCCATCACAGATACGCAGTATTTT

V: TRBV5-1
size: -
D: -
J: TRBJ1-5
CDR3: CASSLAPTGDNQPQHF
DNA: TGCGCCAGCAGCTTGGCACCCACGGGGGACAATCAGCCCCAGCATTTT

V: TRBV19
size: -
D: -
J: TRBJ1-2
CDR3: CASSIDRESGYTF
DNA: TGTGCCAGTAGTATAGATCGGGAAAGCGGCTACACCTTC

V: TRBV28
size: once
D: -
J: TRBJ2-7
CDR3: CASSPGGGGSYEQYF
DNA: TGTGCCAGCAGTCCGGGTGGAGGCGGCTCCTACGAGCAGTACTTC